This TCR beta chain was sequenced in a study of CD8 T cells in ankylosing spondylitis (dated by TCRdb to 2016 to 2017). Background on the whole study: The study profiled T cell receptor beta repertoires in healthy donors and ankylosing spondylitis patients to find disease-linked TCR variants. In total, the full study cohort was made up of over a hundred healthy donors and about two dozen ankylosing spondylitis patients. Peripheral blood was sampled, and synovial fluid was additionally collected from ankylosing spondylitis patients.

TCRdb names Illumina HiSeq 2500 as the instrument used. Quantitative 5'-RACE with molecular barcodes was used to prepare TCR beta libraries. The authors' analysis ran thus. A new computational method, built on a probabilistic model of VDJ rearrangement, was used to identify disease-linked TCR variants. Through fastp at Q25 and MiXCR, TCRdb rebuilt clones from the public reads, retaining in-frame beta chains. Rows with one shared CDR3 protein collapse into an entry with the most common genes and DNA. It is TCRdb's table, rather than the study itself, that gives the V and J calls and clone size. In this sample the table shows approximately 300,000 distinct CDR3 sequences, approximately 8% of which occur a single time. Of the sample, 13% to 15% is held by the ten largest clones. Results and caveats for the whole study, not just this receptor: The disease-linked clones were reported as significantly enriched in matched synovial fluid samples from ankylosing spondylitis patients. Blood from ankylosing spondylitis patients appeared to be characterized by a TCR beta motif made up of under ten highly homologous amino acid variants. Some motif variants had previously been reported in the synovial fluid and blood of reactive arthritis patients, which suggests shared mechanisms of disease initiation. The disease-linked clones showed a CD8+ phenotype and occurred at relatively low frequencies in peripheral blood.

This clonotype was found a few times. It has no known antigen specificity. No qualities accompany the bases; no much larger clone lies one base away. The CDR3, from cysteine to phenylalanine, totals 13 residues. Only the CDR3 DNA stays, 39 bases, in frame from base 1. V is cut by 0 bases and J by 0 bases, and the space between the germline ends is 4 bases. CDR1 and CDR2 (SGHRS, YFSETQ) derive from the germline V gene. Sequencing used blood, either unsorted or a sorted T cell fraction (not recorded which). The rearranged segments are TRBV5-1 and TRBJ2-7, with an unclear D gene assignment. The source is a male donor with ankylosing spondylitis. The sequence in DNA is TGCGCCAGCAGCTTGGCCTACTCCTACGAGCAGTACTTC. Protein translation: CASSLAYSYEQYF.